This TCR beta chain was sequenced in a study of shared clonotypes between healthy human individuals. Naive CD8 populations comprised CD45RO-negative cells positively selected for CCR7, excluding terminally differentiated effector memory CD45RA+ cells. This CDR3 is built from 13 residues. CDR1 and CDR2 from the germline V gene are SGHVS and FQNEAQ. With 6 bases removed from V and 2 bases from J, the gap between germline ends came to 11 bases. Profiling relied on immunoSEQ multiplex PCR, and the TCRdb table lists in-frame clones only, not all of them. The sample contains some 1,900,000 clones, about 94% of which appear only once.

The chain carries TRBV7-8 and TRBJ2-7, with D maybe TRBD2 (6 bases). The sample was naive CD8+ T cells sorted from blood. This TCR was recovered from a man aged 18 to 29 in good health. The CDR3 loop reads CASSGGETYEQYF. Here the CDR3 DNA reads TGTGCCAGCAGTGGCGGGGAAACCTACGAGCAGTACTTC. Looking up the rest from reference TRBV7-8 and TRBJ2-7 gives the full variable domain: GAGVSQSPRYKVAKRGQDVALRCDPISGHVSLFWYQQALGQGPEFLTYFQNEAQLDKSGLPSDRFFAERPEGSVSTLKIQRTQQEDSAVYLCASSGGETYEQYFGPGTRLTVT.